This T cell receptor (beta chain) was retrieved from a study of blood T cells in healthy people across ages. Study-wide context: T cells yielded about one barcoded beta molecule per two cells through template switching. General study results and limits: Fewer expanded clones and more diversity marked long-lived versus aged donors. Unsorted PBMCs blocked a conclusive comparison of naive and antigen-experienced cells. Among T cells, TCR beta diversity per million cells dropped roughly linearly as age rose.

Many counts were recorded for this clonotype. The antigen is not known. The use of a sample-barcoded 5' primer and a J-beta primer mix characterized a second PCR of roughly 6 to 12 cycles. TCRdb analysed the 5' RACE reads with MiXCR anew, one entry per CDR3 protein. Among roughly 2 million distinct CDR3 sequences listed, just under 50% were seen once. With V trimmed by 8 bases and J by 0 bases, 7 bases remained unmatched. In germline, CDR1 is KGHSH, CDR2 LQKENI. The CDR3 runs 14 residues. The chain combines TRBV18 with TRBJ2-7; 7 bases map to TRBD1. Sample: blood. This clonotype originated in a woman in her thirties or forties in good health. The CDR3 DNA reads as TGTGCCAGCAGTATGACAGGGAGCTCCTACGAGCAGTACTTC. This codes for CASSMTGSSYEQYF.